The 18 T cell receptor beta chains given below trace back to one sample, sequenced in a study of blood T cell repertoires in COVID-19. The method was immunoSEQ multiplex PCR; TCRdb's version includes in-frame clones alone and lacks a portion of them. The sample yields roughly 220,000 clones, around 80% seen once. Sequences were obtained from PBMCs or T cells enriched from blood (not recorded which). These TCRs come from a man between 40 and 49 years old who had recovered from COVID-19.

The chain uses TRBV3-1 (or the pseudogene TRBV3-2) and TRBJ2-3; 9 bases agree with TRBD2. The V and J ends lost 3 bases and 5 bases, in that order; junction bases with no gene match: 6. The CDR3 has 15 residues. Germline CDR1 reads LGHDT; CDR2 reads YNNKEL (reference sequence). The CDR3 sequence: CASSHAGGYKDTQYF. As DNA, the CDR3 is TGTGCCAGCAGCCACGCGGGAGGGTATAAAGATACGCAGTATTTT.

V gene TRBV5-3 combines with J gene TRBJ1-2, with D hard to call. TRBV5-3 is sorted into the ORF group, with uncertain function. V was trimmed by 4 bases and J by 0 bases, leaving 22 bases between them. This CDR3 comprises 18 residues. The CDR3 DNA reads TGTGCCAGAAGCCGACCGCCACGGGAGCCAATCTCTAACTATGGCTACACCTTC. Amino acids: CARSRPPREPISNYGYTF.

The CDR3 coding sequence is TGTGCCAGTAGTATAGAGAGCAGGGGAGGGACTGAAGCTTTCTTT. Translating gives CASSIESRGGTEAFF. This chain links TRBV19 with TRBJ1-1, with D possibly TRBD1 on 6 matching bases. The CDR3 has 15 amino acids. The germline CDR1 and CDR2 sequences are LNHDA and SQIVND (reference sequence). With 0 bases removed from V and 5 bases from J, the gap between germline ends came to 13 bases.

This chain uses TRBV19 with TRBJ2-2, with D maybe TRBD1 (5 bases). Per germline, CDR1 LNHDA and CDR2 SQIVND (reference sequence). The V gene lost 7 bases and the J gene lost 5 bases, with 17 bases spanning the gap. The CDR3 extends over 15 amino acids. The CDR3 sequence is CASTPNGAMTGELFF. DNA of the CDR3: TGTGCCAGTACCCCGAATGGGGCAATGACCGGGGAGCTGTTTTTT.

The gene calls are TRBV9 and TRBJ2-1; 11 nucleotides align to TRBD2. The CDR3 is made up of 15 amino acids. With V trimmed by 4 bases and J by 9 bases, 9 bases remained unmatched. Germline lookup yields CDR1 SGDLS and CDR2 YYNGEE. Written as DNA, the CDR3 is TGTGCCAGCAGCATAGCGGGAGGGCCCTCGGGTGAGCAGTTCTTC. This sequence encodes CASSIAGGPSGEQFF.

This clone showed up just a few times. J is TRBJ1-5 and V is TRBV7-3, with 8 bases matching TRBD1. V shed 2 bases, J shed 7 bases, and the junction held 7 bases outside the gene matches. CDR3 length: 15 residues. Germline V CDR1 and CDR2: SGHTA, FQGTGA. The CDR3 protein is CASSLVSGQGQPQHF. For the CDR3, the DNA is TGTGCCAGCAGCTTAGTCTCAGGACAGGGCCAGCCCCAGCATTTT.

The chain employs TRBV28 and TRBJ2-3, with 14 bases lining up with TRBD2. This CDR3 has 17 amino acids. V trimming: 4 bases; J trimming: 8 bases; junction bases outside the gene matches: 11. CDR1 is MDHEN, CDR2 SYDVKM, per germline. In DNA form, the CDR3 reads TGTGCCAGCAGTTCCCGACTAGCGGGGGGGATGGGCGGTACGCAGTATTTT. Protein: CASSSRLAGGMGGTQYF.

This chain joins TRBV7-2 and TRBJ2-7; tentative D call: TRBD2 (5 bases). The V gene's germline CDR1 is SGHTA and CDR2 FQGNSA. V lost 5 bases, J lost 3 bases, and 17 bases lay in between. CDR3 size: 15 residues. CDR3 nucleotide sequence: TGTGCCAGCAGCCCCCGTTTCGAGGGTTACTACGAGCAGTACTTC. Encoded protein: CASSPRFEGYYEQYF. Full variable domain (missing parts from reference TRBV7-2 and TRBJ2-7): GAGVSQSPSNKVTEKGKDVELRCDPISGHTALYWYRQSLGQGLEFLIYFQGNSAPDKSGLPSDRFSAERTGGSVSTLTIQRTQQEDSAVYLCASSPRFEGYYEQYFGPGTRLTVT.

The rearrangement links TRBV11-2 to TRBJ2-7; D ambiguous. The CDR3 length is 14 residues. Trimming took 8 bases from V and 2 from J, leaving 16 bases between them. Germline CDR1 SGHAT, CDR2 FQNNGV. CDR3 coding DNA: TGTGCCAGCGGTCTCAAGTTGAGCCCCTACGAGCAGTACTTC. Its translation is CASGLKLSPYEQYF.

The chain has TRBV28 and TRBJ1-2; no definite D call. The CDR3 totals 14 residues. The germline gives CDR1 MDHEN, CDR2 SYDVKM. The V gene lost 7 bases and the J gene lost 2 bases, with 14 bases spanning the gap. Written as DNA, the CDR3 is TGTGCCAGCAACGTAGGGCGGGCCAACTATGGCTACACCTTC. It translates to CASNVGRANYGYTF.

Here the CDR3 reads CASSFQGSSSYNEQFF. CDR3 sequence (DNA): TGCGCCAGCAGCTTCCAGGGATCTAGCTCCTACAATGAGCAGTTCTTC. The chain is built from TRBV5-1 and TRBJ2-1; possible D gene TRBD1, 5 bases. Between the trimmed V and J ends, which lost 2 bases and 0 bases, there was a span of 12 bases. CDR1 is SGHRS, CDR2 YFSETQ, per germline. This CDR3 is 16 amino acids long.

The chain uses TRBV3-1 (or the pseudogene TRBV3-2) and TRBJ1-1, with TRBD1 as a possible D gene (5 bases). Germline CDR1 is LGHDT and CDR2 is YNNKEL (reference sequence). CDR3 size: 15 residues. V was trimmed by 0 bases and J by 1 base, leaving 9 bases between them. The CDR3: CASSQEGVSNTEAFF. The CDR3 DNA is TGTGCCAGCAGCCAAGAAGGGGTTTCGAACACTGAAGCTTTCTTT.

The V and J genes are TRBV5-4 and TRBJ2-5; D is uncertain. V dropped 5 bases and J dropped 0 bases, with 5 bases sitting between them. There are 12 residues in the CDR3. Germline CDR1 SGHNT, CDR2 YYREEE (reference sequence). The CDR3 protein is CASSVDQETQYF. CDR3 bases: TGTGCCAGCAGTGTAGACCAAGAGACCCAGTACTTC.

This clone was recorded only once. The chain has TRBV6-1 and TRBJ1-6; 7 nucleotides align to TRBD1. Germline CDR1 reads MNHNS; CDR2 reads SASEGT. The CDR3 is 13 residues long. Germline trimming cut 2 bases from V and 11 bases from J; bases unmatched to any gene: 3. CDR3 in amino acids: CASSERGLAPLHF. DNA of the CDR3: TGTGCCAGCAGTGAAAGGGGGCTGGCACCCCTCCACTTT.

The gene calls are TRBV10-3 and TRBJ1-2, with D perhaps matching TRBD1 (6 bases). Per the germline V gene, CDR1 is ENHRY and CDR2 is SYGVKD. The V end was cut by 3 bases, the J end by 0 bases, with 17 bases between. The CDR3 runs 17 residues. The CDR3 region is CAISDRGPTGTNYGYTF. CDR3 sequence (DNA): TGTGCCATCAGTGACAGGGGCCCCACGGGTACTAACTATGGCTACACCTTC.

The CDR3 reads CASSPRTATEAFF. CDR3 DNA sequence: TGTGCCAGCAGTCCGAGGACAGCCACTGAAGCTTTCTTT. The chain recombines TRBV7-3 with TRBJ1-1, with D maybe TRBD1 (6 bases). V lost 6 bases to trimming and J lost 4 bases, with 12 bases between them. Germline V gene sequence: CDR1 SGHTA, CDR2 FQGTGA. The CDR3 is 13 residues long.

The CDR3 region has the DNA TGTGCCAGCACTCAACGGGGGGGACTCGCTACGCAGTATTTT. This sequence encodes CASTQRGGLATQYF. V and J are TRBV27 and TRBJ2-3, with 8 positions matching TRBD2. The CDR3 spans 14 residues. V lost 7 bases, J lost 8 bases, and 11 bases stayed unmatched. Germline V gene data show CDR1 as MNHEY and CDR2 as SMNVEV (reference sequence).

This chain links TRBV5-1 with TRBJ1-2, with 7 bases lining up with TRBD1. J lost 5 bases, V lost 4 bases, and 8 bases had no gene match. Germline CDR1 SGHRS, CDR2 YFSETQ. CDR3 length equals 14 residues. The chain's CDR3 is CASSPEEGAYGYTF. CDR3 in DNA: TGCGCCAGCAGCCCAGAGGAGGGGGCTTATGGCTACACCTTC.